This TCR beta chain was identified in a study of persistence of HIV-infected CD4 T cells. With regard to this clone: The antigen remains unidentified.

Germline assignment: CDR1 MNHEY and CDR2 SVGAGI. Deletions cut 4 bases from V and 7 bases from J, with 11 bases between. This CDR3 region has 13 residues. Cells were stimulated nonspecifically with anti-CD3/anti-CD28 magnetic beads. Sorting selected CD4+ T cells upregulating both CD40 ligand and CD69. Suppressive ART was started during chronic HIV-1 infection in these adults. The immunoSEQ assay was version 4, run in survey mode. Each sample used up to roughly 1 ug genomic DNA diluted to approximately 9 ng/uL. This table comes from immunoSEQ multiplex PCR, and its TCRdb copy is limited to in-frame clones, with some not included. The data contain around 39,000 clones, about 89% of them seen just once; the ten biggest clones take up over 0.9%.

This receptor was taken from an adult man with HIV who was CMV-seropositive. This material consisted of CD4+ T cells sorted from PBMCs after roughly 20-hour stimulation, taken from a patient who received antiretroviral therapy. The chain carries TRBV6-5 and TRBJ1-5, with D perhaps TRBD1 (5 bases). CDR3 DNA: TGTGCCAGCAGTTCCAGGGTAGGACAGCCCCAGCATTTT. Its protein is CASSSRVGQPQHF.